This T cell receptor (beta chain) stems from a study of blood T cell repertoires in COVID-19. Background on the study: Researchers got acute and convalescent COVID-19 samples from the United States, Italy and Spain.

The germline CDR1 and CDR2 sequences are LGHNA and YSLEER. The CDR3 runs 15 residues. V was trimmed by 1 base and J by 2 bases, leaving 9 bases between them. The method was immunoSEQ multiplex PCR; TCRdb's version includes in-frame clones alone and lacks a portion of them. The repertoire holds around 180,000 clones, with roughly 88% as singletons. Source material: peripheral blood. This chain links TRBV4-3 with TRBJ1-5; perhaps TRBD1 as D (5 bases). This clonotype was obtained from a human donor with active or convalescent COVID-19. The donor label of this sample is uncertain. CDR3 nucleotides: TGCGCCAGCAGCCAAGTATGGGGGGGCAATCAGCCCCAGCATTTT. It encodes CASSQVWGGNQPQHF.